The 24 T cell receptor beta chains reported below all come from one sample, sequenced in a study of blood T cells in healthy people across ages. Sample-barcoded 5' priming and a J-beta primer mix drove a second PCR of about 6 to 11 cycles. TCRdb fed the 5' RACE reads into MiXCR, producing one record per CDR3 protein. The sample gives 730,000 or so distinct CDR3 sequences, over 40% of which show up once; around 30% is in the top ten. The sequenced material came from blood. The source is a man older than 75 in good health.

This clonotype was picked up a small number of times. This chain links TRBV20-1 with TRBJ2-1; 8 bases line up with TRBD2. This CDR3 contains 14 residues. The J segment lost 5 bases and the V segment lost 6 bases, leaving 9 bases of the junction unmatched. Germline V CDR1 and CDR2: DFQATT, SNEGSKA (reference sequence). The CDR3 spells CSAVGGGRDNEQFF. The CDR3 nucleotides are TGCAGTGCCGTAGGCGGGGGGCGAGACAATGAGCAGTTCTTC.

This rearrangement joins TRBV7-2 to TRBJ1-6; D is possibly TRBD1 (5 bases). V lost 5 bases to trimming and J lost 4 bases, with 9 bases between them. Germline assignment: CDR1 SGHTA and CDR2 FQGNSA. The CDR3 extends over 14 amino acids. The CDR3 nucleotides read TGTGCCAGCAGCCCCCCAGGGTATAATTCACCCCTCCACTTT. Amino acid sequence: CASSPPGYNSPLHF.

This sequence joins TRBV20-1 and TRBJ1-1; no definite D call. Trimming stripped 6 bases from V and 2 bases from J, with 7 bases between. This CDR3 region has 11 residues. The germline V gene has CDR1 DFQATT and CDR2 SNEGSKA (reference sequence). CDR3 protein: CSAQPNTEAFF. The CDR3 DNA reads TGCAGTGCGCAGCCTAACACTGAAGCTTTCTTT.

About this clonotype itself: A much more abundant neighbour one base away suggests this may be a read error. V gene TRBV29-1 combines with J gene TRBJ2-7; 10 bases match TRBD2. V was pared by 4 bases and J by 4 bases, with 7 bases of the junction left unmatched. Per the germline V gene, CDR1 is SQVTM and CDR2 is ANQGSEA. The length of the CDR3 is 14 residues. The CDR3 sequence: CSVGQRGGGYEQYF. The CDR3 nucleotides read TGCAGCGTTGGTCAGCGGGGGGGCGGTTACGAGCAGTACTTC.

This clonotype was detected only a few times. V and J are TRBV29-1 and TRBJ2-1; D is possibly TRBD1 or TRBD2 (6 bases each). From germline, CDR1 is SQVTM and CDR2 ANQGSEA. V was pared by 6 bases and J by 0 bases, with 27 bases between. This CDR3 spans 19 amino acids. This CDR3 is CSVYDPGAKLGSSYNEQFF. CDR3 nucleotides: TGCAGCGTATACGACCCGGGGGCTAAGTTGGGTAGCTCCTACAATGAGCAGTTCTTC.

Only a few counts were recorded for this clonotype. Relative to the germline gene, one junction end is altered; a read error may explain this. The chain has TRBV5-1 and TRBJ1-1, with no clear D. The CDR3 has 16 residues. Germline CDR1 SGHRS, CDR2 YFSETQ. CDR3 amino acids: CASSSSVATRNTEAFF. The CDR3 DNA reads TGCGCCAGCAGCTCTTCTGTAGCAACGCGGAACACTGAGGCTTTCTTT.

The chain recombines TRBV10-2 with TRBJ2-3; weak D call: TRBD2 (7 bases). The CDR3 consists of 15 residues. CDR1 is WSHSY, CDR2 SAAADI, per germline. The germline V and J ends were trimmed by 3 bases and 5 bases, with 15 bases remaining between them. CDR3 nucleotide sequence: TGCGCCAGCAGTGATTTGGGGGGGCCGAAAGATACGCAGTATTTT. This codes for CASSDLGGPKDTQYF.

The V and J genes are TRBV5-1 and TRBJ2-2, with D perhaps matching TRBD1 (5 bases). CDR1 is SGHRS, CDR2 YFSETQ, per germline. The CDR3 is 16 residues long. V gave up 3 bases and J gave up 4 bases, with 16 bases separating them. CDR3 amino acids: CASSSSKGRGTGELFF. In DNA, the CDR3 is TGCGCCAGCAGCTCGTCGAAGGGGCGCGGCACCGGGGAGCTGTTTTTT.

A word on this clonotype: Since a much larger clone is just one base distant, this may be a read error. The chain joins TRBV6-2 or TRBV6-3 to TRBJ2-2; the D is unclear. This CDR3 has 11 amino acids. Per the germline V gene, CDR1 is MNHEY and CDR2 is SVGEGT. The ends were cut back, 4 bases at V and 6 bases at J, with 3 bases in the middle. The DNA of the CDR3 is TGTGCCAGCAGTTCCCCCGGGGAGCTGTTTTTT. Amino acids: CASSSPGELFF.

A few counts support this clonotype. The rearrangement joins TRBV4-3 to TRBJ2-5; perhaps D is TRBD1 or TRBD2 (5 bases each). Trimming cost V 0 bases and J 7 bases, with 12 bases left between them. This CDR3 is built from 14 residues. Per germline, CDR1 LGHNA and CDR2 YSLEER. The CDR3 loop reads CASSQEIGTLTQYF. CDR3 in DNA: TGCGCCAGCAGCCAAGAGATTGGGACCCTGACCCAGTACTTC.

This rearrangement joins TRBV20-1 to TRBJ1-1; D not certain. V was shortened by 1 base and J by 2 bases, with 11 bases between the two germline ends. This CDR3 spans 14 amino acids. The germline gives CDR1 DFQATT, CDR2 SNEGSKA (reference sequence). The CDR3 DNA sequence: TGCAGTGCTAGAGGGGGAAACGGTAACACTGAAGCTTTCTTT. Residues: CSARGGNGNTEAFF.

This chain connects TRBV6-5 to TRBJ2-1; 7 nucleotides line up with TRBD1. This CDR3 contains 13 residues. Germline V gene lookup returns CDR1 MNHEY and CDR2 SVGAGI. Trimming removed 6 bases from V and 5 bases from J; junction bases left unmatched: 4. The CDR3 loop is CASRITGDNEQFF. In DNA, the CDR3 is TGTGCCAGCAGGATAACAGGGGACAATGAGCAGTTCTTC.

This clonotype has ten or more counts. The CDR3 sequence: CSARQQGRETQYF. The CDR3, as DNA: TGCAGTGCTAGGCAGCAGGGCCGTGAGACCCAGTACTTC. V gene TRBV20-1 combines with J gene TRBJ2-5, with D possibly TRBD1 on 5 matching bases. In germline, CDR1 is DFQATT, CDR2 SNEGSKA (reference sequence). Trimming shortened V by 3 bases and J by 5 bases, and 13 bases separated the two germline ends. The CDR3 runs 13 residues.

A single count supports this clonotype. The rearrangement links TRBV11-2 to TRBJ2-4; TRBD2 agrees at 14 bases. The end of the DNA is better explained by TRBJ2-7, so the J call may be wrong. CDR1 SGHAT and CDR2 FQNNGV come from the germline V gene. The CDR3 covers 21 residues. CDR3 coding DNA: TGTGCCAGCAGCTCCCGCCTCGGACTAGCGGGGGGCACGCCGTGTAACTACGAGCAGTACTTC. Protein sequence: CASSSRLGLAGGTPCNYEQYF.

This clonotype came up many times. This chain joins TRBV20-1 and TRBJ2-7; possibly TRBD1 for D (6 bases). The V gene lost 7 bases and the J gene lost 1 base, with 11 bases spanning the gap. Germline V gives CDR1 DFQATT, CDR2 SNEGSKA (reference sequence). The length of the CDR3 is 12 residues. The CDR3: CSGQDRSYEQYF. CDR3 nucleotides: TGCAGTGGACAGGACCGTTCCTACGAGCAGTACTTC.

The chain carries TRBV29-1 and TRBJ2-1; TRBD2 matches at 7 bases. Germline V gene lookup returns CDR1 SQVTM and CDR2 ANQGSEA. Trimming took 7 bases from V and 3 from J; bases not matched to a gene: 12. CDR3 length: 15 amino acids. The CDR3 DNA reads as TGCAGCGCCCTGGGGGGGGTCCAAGTCTACAATGAGCAGTTCTTC. Translation: CSALGGVQVYNEQFF.

The rearrangement joins TRBV11-2 to TRBJ1-1; no clear D. The CDR3 consists of 15 residues. Germline assignment: CDR1 SGHAT and CDR2 FQNNGV. V lost 0 bases, J lost 1 base, and 9 bases lay in between. CDR3 sequence reads: CASSLDYIKNTEAFF. In nucleotides, the CDR3 is TGTGCCAGCAGCTTAGATTACATAAAGAACACTGAAGCTTTCTTT.

V and J are TRBV29-1 and TRBJ2-5; TRBD2 matches at 9 bases. With V trimmed by 7 bases and J by 3 bases, 3 bases remained unmatched. This CDR3 is built from 12 residues. The germline V gene encodes CDR1 SQVTM and CDR2 ANQGSEA. The CDR3 nucleotides read TGCAGCGGATTAGCGGGGGAAGAGACCCAGTACTTC. Translation: CSGLAGEETQYF.

The gene calls are TRBV6-6 and TRBJ2-2, with 10 positions matching TRBD1. The CDR3 runs to 17 residues. The J segment lost 1 base and the V segment lost 4 bases, leaving 6 bases of the junction unmatched. Per the germline V gene, CDR1 is MNHNY and CDR2 is SVGAGI (reference sequence). CDR3 amino acids: CASSFPRDRGNTGELFF. In DNA form, the CDR3 reads TGTGCCAGCAGTTTCCCCCGGGACAGGGGGAACACCGGGGAGCTGTTTTTT.

A few counts support this clonotype. This chain links TRBV14 with TRBJ2-3; 8 nucleotides align to TRBD2. This CDR3 is built from 14 residues. Germline V gene lookup returns CDR1 SGHDN and CDR2 FVKESK. V was pared by 4 bases and J by 10 bases, with 10 bases of the junction left unmatched. This CDR3 is CASSLHPTGGAQYF. In DNA, the CDR3 is TGTGCCAGCAGCCTCCACCCTACGGGGGGGGCGCAGTATTTT.

This clonotype has only a few counts. Here the CDR3 reads CASTKTARGAETQYF. The CDR3 DNA follows: TGTGCCAGTACCAAAACTGCGCGGGGGGCGGAGACCCAGTACTTC. The chain couples TRBV19 to TRBJ2-7; TRBD2 matches at 8 bases. The end of the DNA is better explained by TRBJ2-5, so the J call may be wrong. CDR3 length: 15 amino acids. From germline, CDR1 is LNHDA and CDR2 SQIVND (reference sequence).

This clonotype was picked up one time. The chain uses TRBV18 and TRBJ2-3; maybe TRBD2 (7 bases). Germline V gives CDR1 KGHSH, CDR2 LQKENI. The length of the CDR3 is 15 residues. Deletions cut 8 bases from V and 6 bases from J, with 21 bases between. The CDR3 is CASAPSRGAGDTQYF. Written as DNA, the CDR3 is TGTGCCAGCGCGCCGAGTCGGGGGGCCGGGGATACGCAGTATTTT.

This clonotype was seen repeatedly, ten times or more. DNA for the CDR3: TGCAGCGTTTGCCCGGGACAGGGTAGAGAGACCCAGTACTTC. This sequence encodes CSVCPGQGRETQYF. The gene calls are TRBV29-1 and TRBJ2-5; 9 bases align to TRBD1. CDR3 length equals 14 residues. Unmatched junction bases numbered 8, after V lost 5 bases and J lost 4 bases. Germline lookup yields CDR1 SQVTM and CDR2 ANQGSEA.

This chain connects TRBV18 to TRBJ1-1, with a weak D call TRBD1 (6 bases). Germline CDR1 and CDR2: KGHSH and LQKENI. The CDR3 runs to 13 residues. V gave up 8 bases and J gave up 1 base, with 11 bases separating them. CDR3 protein: CASTGGPNTEAFF. The CDR3 DNA sequence: TGTGCCAGCACCGGGGGGCCGAACACTGAAGCTTTCTTT.